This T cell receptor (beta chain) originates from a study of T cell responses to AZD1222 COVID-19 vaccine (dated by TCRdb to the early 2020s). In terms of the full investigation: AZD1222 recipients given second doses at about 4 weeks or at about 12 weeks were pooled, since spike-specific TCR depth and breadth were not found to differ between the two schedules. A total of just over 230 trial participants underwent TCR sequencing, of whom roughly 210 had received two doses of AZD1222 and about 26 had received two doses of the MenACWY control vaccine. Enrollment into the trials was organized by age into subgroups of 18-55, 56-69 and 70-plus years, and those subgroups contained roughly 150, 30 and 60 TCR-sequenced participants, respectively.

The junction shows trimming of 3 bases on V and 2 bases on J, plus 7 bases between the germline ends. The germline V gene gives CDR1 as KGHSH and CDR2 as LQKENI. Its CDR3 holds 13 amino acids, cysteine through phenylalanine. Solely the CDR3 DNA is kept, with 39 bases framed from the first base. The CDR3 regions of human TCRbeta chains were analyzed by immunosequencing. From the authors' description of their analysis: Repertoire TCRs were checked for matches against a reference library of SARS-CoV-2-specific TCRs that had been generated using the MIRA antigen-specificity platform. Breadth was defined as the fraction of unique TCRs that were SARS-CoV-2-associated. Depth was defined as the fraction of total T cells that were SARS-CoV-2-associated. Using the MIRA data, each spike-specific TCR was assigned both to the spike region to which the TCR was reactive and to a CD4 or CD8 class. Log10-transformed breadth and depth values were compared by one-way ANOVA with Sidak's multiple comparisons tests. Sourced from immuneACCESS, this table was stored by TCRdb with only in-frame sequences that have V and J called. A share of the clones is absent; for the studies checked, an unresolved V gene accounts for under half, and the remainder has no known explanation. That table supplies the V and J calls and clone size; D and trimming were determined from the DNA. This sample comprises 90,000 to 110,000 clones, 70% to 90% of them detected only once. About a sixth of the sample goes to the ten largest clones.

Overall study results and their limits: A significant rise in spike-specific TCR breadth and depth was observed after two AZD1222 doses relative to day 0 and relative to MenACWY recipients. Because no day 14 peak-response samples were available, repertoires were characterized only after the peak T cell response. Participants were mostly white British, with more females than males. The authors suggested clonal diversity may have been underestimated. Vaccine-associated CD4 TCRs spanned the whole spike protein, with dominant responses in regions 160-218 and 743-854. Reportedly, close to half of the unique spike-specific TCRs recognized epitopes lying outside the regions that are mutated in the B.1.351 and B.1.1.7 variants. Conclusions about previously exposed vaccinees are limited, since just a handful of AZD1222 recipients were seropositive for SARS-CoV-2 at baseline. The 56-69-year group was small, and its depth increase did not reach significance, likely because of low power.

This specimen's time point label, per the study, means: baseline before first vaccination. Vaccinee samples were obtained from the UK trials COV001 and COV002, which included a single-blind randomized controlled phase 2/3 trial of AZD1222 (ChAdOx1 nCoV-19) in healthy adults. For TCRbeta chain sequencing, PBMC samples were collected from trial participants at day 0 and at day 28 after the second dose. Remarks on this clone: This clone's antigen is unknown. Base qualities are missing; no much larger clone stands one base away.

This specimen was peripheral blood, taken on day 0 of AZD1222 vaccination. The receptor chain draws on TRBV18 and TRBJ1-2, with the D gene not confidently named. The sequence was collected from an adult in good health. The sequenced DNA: TGTGCCAGCTCACCCCTCGAGAACTATGGCTACACCTTC. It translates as CASSPLENYGYTF.